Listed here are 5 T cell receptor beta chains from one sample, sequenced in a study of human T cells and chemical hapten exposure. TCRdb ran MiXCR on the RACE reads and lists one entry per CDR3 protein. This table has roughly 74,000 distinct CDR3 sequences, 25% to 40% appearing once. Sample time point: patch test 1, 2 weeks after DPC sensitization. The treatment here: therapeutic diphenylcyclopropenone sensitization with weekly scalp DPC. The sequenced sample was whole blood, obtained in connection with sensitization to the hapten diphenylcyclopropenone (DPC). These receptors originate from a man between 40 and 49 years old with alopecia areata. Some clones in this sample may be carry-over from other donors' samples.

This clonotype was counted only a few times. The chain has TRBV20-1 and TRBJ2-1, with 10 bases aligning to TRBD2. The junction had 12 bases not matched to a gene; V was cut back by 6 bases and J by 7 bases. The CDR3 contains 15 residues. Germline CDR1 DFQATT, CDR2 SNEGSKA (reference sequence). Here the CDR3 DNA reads TGCAGTGCAGCTGGTAGGCTAGCGGGAGCGAATGAGCAGTTCTTC. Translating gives CSAAGRLAGANEQFF.

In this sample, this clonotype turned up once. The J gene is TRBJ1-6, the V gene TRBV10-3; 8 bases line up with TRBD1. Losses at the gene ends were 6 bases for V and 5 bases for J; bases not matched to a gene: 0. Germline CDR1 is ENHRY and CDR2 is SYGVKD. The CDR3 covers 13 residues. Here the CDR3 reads CAIRGQDNSPLHF. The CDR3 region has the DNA TGTGCCATCAGGGGACAGGATAATTCACCCCTCCACTTT.

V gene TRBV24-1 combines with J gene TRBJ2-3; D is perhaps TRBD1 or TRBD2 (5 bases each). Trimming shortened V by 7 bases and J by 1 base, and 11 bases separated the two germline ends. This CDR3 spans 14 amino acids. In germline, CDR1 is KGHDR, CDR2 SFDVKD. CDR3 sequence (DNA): TGTGCCACCAGCAGGGAGACTGGCACAGATACGCAGTATTTT. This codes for CATSRETGTDTQYF.

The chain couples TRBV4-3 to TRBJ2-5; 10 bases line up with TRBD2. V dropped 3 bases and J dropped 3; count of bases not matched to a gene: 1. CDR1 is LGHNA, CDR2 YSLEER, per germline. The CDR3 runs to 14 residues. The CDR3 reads CASSHLAGEETQYF. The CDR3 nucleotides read TGCGCCAGCAGCCACCTAGCGGGAGAAGAGACCCAGTACTTC.

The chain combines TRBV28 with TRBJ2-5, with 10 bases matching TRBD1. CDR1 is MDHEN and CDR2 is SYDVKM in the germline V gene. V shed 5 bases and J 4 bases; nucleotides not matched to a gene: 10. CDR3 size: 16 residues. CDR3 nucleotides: TGTGCCAGCAGTCCTGGGGACAGGGGTTGGGCAGAGACCCAGTACTTC. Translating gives CASSPGDRGWAETQYF.